The clone carrying this TCR beta chain appeared once. The germline CDR1 and CDR2 sequences are MNHEY and SMNVEV (reference sequence). J gave up 7 bases and V 3 bases, and 10 bases lay outside the gene matches. The CDR3 sequence is 17 residues long. This entry comes from a study of blood T cell repertoires in COVID-19. The overall study: Collection of acute and convalescent COVID-19 samples took place in the United States, Italy and Spain.

Methods used by the authors: Cell counts per sample came from amplifying reference gene primers. Using immunoSEQ multiplex PCR, the repertoire was profiled, and TCRdb retains in-frame clones only, with some absent. V and J calls and clone size are given by that table; D and trimming were obtained from the DNA. The sample has 250,000 to 300,000 clones, around nine tenths seen once. V usage is TRBV27 and J usage is TRBJ2-2, with 11 bases lining up with TRBD2. This TCR came from a woman aged 70 to 79 with COVID-19, enrolled during active disease. Material: peripheral blood. The chain's CDR3 is CASSFYLAGGGGGELFF. Written as DNA, the CDR3 is TGTGCCAGCAGTTTCTATCTAGCGGGAGGAGGGGGCGGGGAGCTGTTTTTT.